This T cell receptor beta chain was found in a study of T cells in Graves' hyperthyroidism and ophthalmopathy. The overall study: Peripheral blood samples were taken at initial diagnosis, prior to any treatment.

Amplification targeted TCR beta CDR3 regions from RNA transcripts. The HTBI primer set served for first-round RT-PCR of the TCR CDR3. TCRdb fed the multiplex PCR reads into MiXCR, producing one record per CDR3 protein. The sample includes approximately 600,000 distinct CDR3 sequences, roughly 16% of them seen just once. V was clipped by 4 bases and J by 4 bases; unmatched bases: 7. Germline assignment: CDR1 MNHEY and CDR2 SMNVEV (reference sequence). This CDR3 region has 14 residues. A few counts support this clonotype. The source is a woman aged 25 to 39 with Graves' hyperthyroidism. The chain uses TRBV27 and TRBJ2-7; 7 bases fit TRBD1. Input material: blood. CDR3 coding DNA: TGTGCCAGCAGTTCAGGGACAGCTATATACGAGCAGTACTTC. Its translation: CASSSGTAIYEQYF.